The 30 T cell receptor beta chains below were found in one sample sequenced in a study of OX40 agonist ivuxolimab in advanced cancers. Clones were read by immunoSEQ multiplex PCR, and TCRdb kept only the in-frame ones, dropping some. The sample lists around 41,000 clones, approximately 90% occurring once. The sequencing here drew on CD4+ or CD8+ T cells sorted from blood, taken in a trial of the OX40 agonist ivuxolimab. These receptors all come from an adult with an advanced solid tumor such as melanoma, head and neck, liver or kidney cancer.

The chain carries TRBV18 and TRBJ2-7; D assignment may be TRBD1 or TRBD2 (5 bases each). The V end was cut by 3 bases, the J end by 4 bases, with 16 bases between. Germline V gene sequence: CDR1 KGHSH, CDR2 LQKENI. The CDR3 totals 15 residues. The CDR3 nucleotides read TGTGCCAGCTCACCCCCGACGGGACGCGGATACGAGCAGTACTTC. Translating it yields CASSPPTGRGYEQYF.

V usage is TRBV5-1 and J usage is TRBJ1-2; D perhaps matches TRBD1 (6 bases). The length of the CDR3 is 16 residues. The ends were cut back, 2 bases at V and 2 bases at J, with 16 bases in the middle. Looked up from germline, CDR1 is SGHRS and CDR2 is YFSETQ. CDR3: CASSFFPDRENYGYTF. Here the CDR3 DNA reads TGCGCCAGCAGCTTTTTCCCGGACAGAGAGAACTATGGCTACACCTTC.

The chain has TRBV6-6 and TRBJ2-7, with 9 nucleotides matching TRBD2. The length of the CDR3 is 13 residues. Germline V gene sequence: CDR1 MNHNY, CDR2 SVGAGI (reference sequence). The V segment lost 6 bases and the J segment 6 bases; nucleotides outside the gene matches: 6. CDR3 coding DNA: TGTGCCAGCAGGCCGGGACTAGCAGGCGAGCAGTACTTC. This encodes CASRPGLAGEQYF.

The chain recombines TRBV19 with TRBJ1-1; D remains ambiguous. Trimming removed 6 bases at V and 4 bases at J, with 15 bases between. The CDR3 has 14 amino acids. The germline V gene encodes CDR1 LNHDA and CDR2 SQIVND (reference sequence). CDR3 in amino acids: CASREQRVGTEAFF. The CDR3, as DNA: TGTGCCAGTAGGGAACAGAGGGTAGGCACTGAAGCTTTCTTT.

The rearrangement joins TRBV5-1 to TRBJ2-5, with 11 bases aligning to TRBD2. The V and J ends lost 4 bases and 6 bases, in that order; junction bases with no gene match: 11. Germline CDR1 SGHRS, CDR2 YFSETQ. The CDR3 consists of 16 residues. CDR3 sequence: CASSAGVAGGRKTQYF. The CDR3 DNA sequence: TGCGCCAGCAGCGCGGGGGTAGCGGGAGGGCGGAAGACCCAGTACTTC.

The rearrangement links TRBV7-3 to TRBJ2-3; TRBD2 matches at 10 bases. J lost 4 bases, V lost 2 bases, and 9 bases had no gene match. The CDR3 extends over 17 amino acids. Germline CDR1 and CDR2: SGHTA and FQGTGA. The CDR3 DNA reads as TGTGCCAGCAGCTTAGGGCGACTAGCGGGCCTGCCAGATACGCAGTATTTT. Translated, it gives CASSLGRLAGLPDTQYF.

This clone was seen a few times. This chain joins TRBV5-1 and TRBJ2-1; D may be TRBD2 (6 bases). Germline CDR1 and CDR2: SGHRS and YFSETQ. Between the trimmed V and J ends, which lost 7 bases and 6 bases, there was a span of 14 bases. This CDR3 has 13 amino acids. The CDR3 spells CASFGDWGNEQFF. The DNA for the CDR3 is TGCGCCAGCTTTGGGGACTGGGGCAATGAGCAGTTCTTC.

This clone was observed once. The J gene is TRBJ2-7, the V gene TRBV5-5, with 10 nucleotides matching TRBD1. Germline CDR1 and CDR2: SGHKS and YYEKEE (reference sequence). This CDR3 is built from 16 residues. V lost 1 base to trimming and J lost 0 bases; unmatched junction nucleotides: 4. Here the CDR3 reads CASSLNRDRGSYEQYF. The CDR3 DNA sequence: TGTGCCAGCAGCTTGAACCGGGACAGGGGCTCCTACGAGCAGTACTTC.

This sequence joins TRBV28 and TRBJ1-1; no clear D. CDR3 length equals 15 residues. Trimming removed 3 bases at V and 1 base at J, with 12 bases between. The germline CDR1 and CDR2 sequences are MDHEN and SYDVKM. In DNA form, the CDR3 reads TGTGCCAGCAGTTTTGTGTATGGGAAGAACACTGAAGCTTTCTTT. Residues: CASSFVYGKNTEAFF.

The chain employs TRBV6-6 and TRBJ2-7, with TRBD2 matching over 10 bases. Germline-derived CDR1 and CDR2 are MNHNY and SVGAGI (reference sequence). Losses at the gene ends were 6 bases for V and 4 bases for J; bases not matched to a gene: 6. The CDR3 contains 14 residues. The CDR3 is CASRPSGRVYEQYF. The CDR3 coding sequence is TGTGCCAGCAGACCCAGCGGGAGGGTGTACGAGCAGTACTTC.

V gene TRBV19 combines with J gene TRBJ1-4; D remains ambiguous. V shed 2 bases and J shed 8 bases, with 12 bases lying between them. The CDR3 loop spans 14 amino acids. Per the germline V gene, CDR1 is LNHDA and CDR2 is SQIVND (reference sequence). CDR3 sequence reads: CASSIYPGEEKLFF. The DNA for the CDR3 is TGTGCCAGTAGTATATATCCGGGTGAGGAAAAACTGTTTTTT.

The chain is built from TRBV11-1 and TRBJ1-2; TRBD1 aligns across 8 bases. The CDR3 has 15 residues. Germline assignment: CDR1 SGHAT and CDR2 FQDESV (reference sequence). V lost 3 bases to trimming and J lost 8 bases; unmatched junction nucleotides: 11. The DNA of the CDR3 is TGTGCCAGCAGCTTTAGGGACAGGTTGGGGGAGGGCTACACCTTC. The encoded protein is CASSFRDRLGEGYTF.

The CDR3 DNA follows: TGCGCCAGCAGCAACAGCATGAACACTGAAGCTTTCTTT. It specifies CASSNSMNTEAFF. The chain is built from TRBV5-1 and TRBJ1-1; the D is unclear. Germline CDR1 reads SGHRS; CDR2 reads YFSETQ. The CDR3 loop spans 13 amino acids. Trimming pared 4 bases from V and 0 bases from J, leaving 7 bases between. Full variable domain (outside the CDR3, taken from reference TRBV5-1 and TRBJ1-1): KAGVTQTPRYLIKTRGQQVTLSCSPISGHRSVSWYQQTPGQGLQFLFEYFSETQRNKGNFPGRFSGRQFSNSRSEMNVSTLELGDSALYLCASSNSMNTEAFFGQGTRLTVV.

A remark on this clone: The junction shows a germline mismatch at one end, possibly a read error. The chain carries TRBV5-1 and TRBJ2-5, with 14 bases aligning to TRBD2. Gene TRBJ2-7 matches the end of the DNA better, so the J call may be wrong. From germline, CDR1 is SGHRS and CDR2 YFSETQ. The CDR3 is made up of 17 amino acids. In nucleotides, the CDR3 is TGCGCCAGCAGCTTCGGGACTAGCGGGAGTACCTCCCACGAGCAGTACTTC. This sequence encodes CASSFGTSGSTSHEQYF.

The chain couples TRBV28 to TRBJ1-5; D is undetermined. CDR1 and CDR2 (germline): MDHEN, SYDVKM. V gave up 8 bases and J gave up 11 bases, with 16 bases separating them. The CDR3 runs 12 residues. Here the CDR3 DNA reads TGTGCCAGCTACTCCTCCCCCCGGGCCCAGCATTTT. The encoded protein is CASYSSPRAQHF. Looking up the rest from reference TRBV28 and TRBJ1-5 gives the full variable domain: DVKVTQSSRYLVKRTGEKVFLECVQDMDHENMFWYRQDPGLGLRLIYFSYDVKMKEKGDIPEGYSVSREKKERFSLILESASTNQTSMYLCASYSSPRAQHFGDGTRLSIL.

This rearrangement joins TRBV6-1 to TRBJ2-7, with D uncertain. Germline loops: CDR1 MNHNS, CDR2 SASEGT. V lost 1 base, J lost 5 bases, and 3 bases lay in between. The CDR3 totals 11 residues. CDR3: CASSEVNEQYF. The DNA of the CDR3 is TGTGCCAGCAGTGAAGTGAACGAGCAGTACTTC.

This chain links TRBV10-1 with TRBJ1-3; D might be TRBD1 (5 bases). Germline assignment: CDR1 WNHNN and CDR2 SYGVQD (reference sequence). The CDR3 runs to 15 residues. V was shortened by 3 bases and J by 0 bases, with 9 bases between the two germline ends. In nucleotides, the CDR3 is TGCGCCAGCAGTGACGCGGGGCACTCTGGAAACACCATATATTTT. Protein sequence: CASSDAGHSGNTIYF.

The genes are TRBV27 and TRBJ1-4; D is ambiguous. Germline assignment: CDR1 MNHEY and CDR2 SMNVEV (reference sequence). The CDR3 sequence is 14 residues long. Trimming shortened V by 6 bases and J by 5 bases, and 13 bases separated the two germline ends. This CDR3 is CASSRWTGNEKLFF. CDR3 DNA sequence: TGTGCCAGCAGCCGATGGACGGGAAATGAAAAACTGTTTTTT.

The chain is built from TRBV27 and TRBJ2-5, with TRBD1 matching over 7 bases. The CDR3 is 21 amino acids. Unmatched junction bases numbered 21, after V lost 0 bases and J lost 2 bases. Germline CDR1 and CDR2: MNHEY and SMNVEV (reference sequence). The CDR3 loop is CASSLSKPTGIIPRIQETQYF. In DNA, the CDR3 is TGTGCCAGCAGTTTATCGAAACCGACAGGGATAATACCTCGAATACAAGAGACCCAGTACTTC.

The table lists this clone with a few counts. V gene TRBV21-1 combines with J gene TRBJ1-5; the table calls TRBD1, which could not be checked here. TRBV21-1 is a recognized pseudogene. This CDR3 spans 14 amino acids. CDR3 loop: CASTDRVPHQPQHF. Written as DNA, the CDR3 is TGTGCCAGCACCGACAGGGTCCCTCATCAGCCCCAGCATTTT.

This sequence joins TRBV4-2 and TRBJ1-1, with D uncertain. Looked up from germline, CDR1 is LGHNA and CDR2 is YNFKEQ. This CDR3 contains 17 residues. V was cut by 2 bases and J by 1 base, with 17 bases left in between. The CDR3 loop reads CASSQSVGPRSNTEAFF. The CDR3 bases are TGTGCCAGCAGCCAATCCGTCGGTCCGAGATCGAACACTGAAGCTTTCTTT.

This chain links TRBV11-2 with TRBJ1-2, with 8 bases fitting TRBD1. CDR3 length: 19 amino acids. CDR1 is SGHAT and CDR2 is FQNNGV in the germline V gene. V shed 8 bases and J 2 bases; nucleotides not matched to a gene: 22. The CDR3 nucleotides are TGTGCCAGCGGCCGAGCGGTTTTTCGGACAGGGCCTTACAACTATGGCTACACCTTC. It specifies CASGRAVFRTGPYNYGYTF.

The chain has TRBV30 and TRBJ2-2, with D uncertain. The CDR3 totals 14 residues. The germline V gene has CDR1 GTSNPN and CDR2 SVGIG (reference sequence). Trimming shortened V by 5 bases and J by 1 base, and 11 bases separated the two germline ends. The CDR3: CAWGVTRNTGELFF. CDR3 in DNA: TGTGCCTGGGGGGTGACAAGGAACACCGGGGAGCTGTTTTTT.

This clone was recorded only once. The rearrangement uses TRBV28 and TRBJ1-3; D is ambiguous. The CDR3 contains 15 residues. V was shortened by 3 bases and J by 4 bases, with 13 bases between the two germline ends. Germline V CDR1 and CDR2: MDHEN, SYDVKM. The CDR3 DNA reads as TGTGCCAGCAGTTTTGGAGGGAGGGTCGGAAACACCATATATTTT. Amino acids: CASSFGGRVGNTIYF. Combining the CDR3 with reference TRBV28 and TRBJ1-3 gives the whole variable domain DVKVTQSSRYLVKRTGEKVFLECVQDMDHENMFWYRQDPGLGLRLIYFSYDVKMKEKGDIPEGYSVSREKKERFSLILESASTNQTSMYLCASSFGGRVGNTIYFGEGSWLTVV.

The chain has TRBV28 and TRBJ2-7; maybe TRBD2 (6 bases). V lost 5 bases, J lost 5 bases, and 19 bases lay in between. The V gene's germline CDR1 is MDHEN and CDR2 SYDVKM. The CDR3 is 15 amino acids. The CDR3 region has the DNA TGTGCCAGCAGTCTCCCTCGGGAGCTGGGGGACGAGCAGTACTTC. Translated: CASSLPRELGDEQYF.

The chain is built from TRBV7-8 and TRBJ2-1; 14 bases align to TRBD2. CDR3 length: 17 amino acids. Per the germline V gene, CDR1 is SGHVS and CDR2 is FQNEAQ. J lost 12 bases, V lost 1 base, and 11 bases had no gene match. In nucleotides, the CDR3 is TGTGCCAGCAGCTTAGGTTTTGCGGGACTAGCGGGAGTTAGGCAGTTCTTC. Residues: CASSLGFAGLAGVRQFF.

V usage is TRBV18 and J usage is TRBJ1-2; 7 nucleotides match TRBD1. This CDR3 spans 15 amino acids. Trimming took 3 bases from V and 2 from J; bases not matched to a gene: 6. Germline CDR1 reads KGHSH; CDR2 reads LQKENI. The CDR3 sequence is CASSPTSGQNYGYTF. CDR3 coding DNA: TGTGCCAGCTCACCGACGTCGGGACAGAACTATGGCTACACCTTC. Combining the CDR3 with reference TRBV18 and TRBJ1-2 gives the whole variable domain NAGVMQNPRHLVRRRGQEARLRCSPMKGHSHVYWYRQLPEEGLKFMVYLQKENIIDESGMPKERFSAEFPKEGPSILRIQQVVRGDSAAYFCASSPTSGQNYGYTFGSGTRLTVV.

The chain uses TRBV19 and TRBJ2-1; 13 bases are a match to TRBD2. The junction had 5 bases not matched to a gene; V was cut back by 2 bases and J by 10 bases. Germline V gene sequence: CDR1 LNHDA, CDR2 SQIVND (reference sequence). The CDR3 covers 15 residues. This CDR3 is CASSITSGGASEQFF. In DNA, the CDR3 is TGTGCCAGTAGTATAACTAGCGGGGGGGCCAGCGAGCAGTTCTTC.

The genes are TRBV5-1 and TRBJ2-7; D possibly corresponds to TRBD1 (6 bases). The ends were cut back, 3 bases at V and 2 bases at J, with 12 bases in the middle. This CDR3 region has 14 residues. Looked up from germline, CDR1 is SGHRS and CDR2 is YFSETQ. The CDR3, as DNA: TGCGCCAGCAGCTCGGTGACAGGCACCTACGAGCAGTACTTC. It yields the protein CASSSVTGTYEQYF.

The chain carries TRBV5-1 and TRBJ2-7; 11 bases fit TRBD1. The trim removed 6 bases at V and 2 bases at J, leaving 4 bases unmatched. Per the germline V gene, CDR1 is SGHRS and CDR2 is YFSETQ. This CDR3 contains 14 residues. The CDR3 DNA reads TGCGCCAGCACTGAGGGACAGGGGGCCTACGAGCAGTACTTC. Protein sequence: CASTEGQGAYEQYF.